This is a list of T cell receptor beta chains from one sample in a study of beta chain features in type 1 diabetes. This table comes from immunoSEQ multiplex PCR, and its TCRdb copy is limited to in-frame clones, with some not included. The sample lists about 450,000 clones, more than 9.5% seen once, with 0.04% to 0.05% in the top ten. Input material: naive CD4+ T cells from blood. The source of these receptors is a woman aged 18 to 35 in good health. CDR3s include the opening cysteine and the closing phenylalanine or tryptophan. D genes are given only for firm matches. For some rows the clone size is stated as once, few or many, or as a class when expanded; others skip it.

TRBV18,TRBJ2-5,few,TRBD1,TGTGCCAGCTCACCGGGACAGGGCGCGGGAGAGACCCAGTACTTC,CASSPGQGAGETQYF
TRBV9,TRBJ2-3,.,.,TGTGCCAGCAGCGTTGACCCAACAGATACGCAGTATTTT,CASSVDPTDTQYF
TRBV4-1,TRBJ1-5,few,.,TGCGCCAGCAGCCAACATGAGGGCTTTGGACCCCGGAGCAACCAGCATTTT,CASSQHEGFGPRSNQHF
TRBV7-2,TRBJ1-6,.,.,TGTGCCAGCAGCCGGGCCCTTGGTTCACCCCTCCACTTT,CASSRALGSPLHF
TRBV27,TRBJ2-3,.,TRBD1,TGTGCCAGCAGTCGACAGGGGGCAGATACGCAGTATTTT,CASSRQGADTQYF
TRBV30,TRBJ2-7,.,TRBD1,TGTGCCTGGACCTCCTTGGGACAGGCGCGGGAGCAGTACTTC,CAWTSLGQAREQYF
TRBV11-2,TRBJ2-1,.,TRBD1,TGTGCCAGCAGCTCCCAAACCAAGGGACAGGGAAATGAGCAGTTCTTC,CASSSQTKGQGNEQFF
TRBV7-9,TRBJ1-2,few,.,TGTGCCAGCAGCCAAAATAACTATGGCTACACCTTC,CASSQNNYGYTF
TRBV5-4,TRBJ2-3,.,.,TGTGCCAGCAGCTTGGCTGGGCCAGATACGCAGTATTTT,CASSLAGPDTQYF
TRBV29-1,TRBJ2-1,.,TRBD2,TGCAGCGTCGAAGGTAGCGGGAGTGCTAATGAGCAGTTCTTC,CSVEGSGSANEQFF
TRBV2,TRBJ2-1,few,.,TGTGCCAGCAGTGAGGGCGGGATCTACAATGAGCAGTTCTTC,CASSEGGIYNEQFF
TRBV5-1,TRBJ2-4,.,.,TGCGCCAGCAGCTTTAACATAGGTGGAAACATTCAGTACTTC,CASSFNIGGNIQYF
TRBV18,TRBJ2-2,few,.,TGTGCCAGCTCACCACGGGGCACCGGGGAGCTGTTTTTT,CASSPRGTGELFF
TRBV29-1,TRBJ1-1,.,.,TGCAGCGTTGCCCCGATCTTAAGGGACACTGAAGCTTTCTTT,CSVAPILRDTEAFF
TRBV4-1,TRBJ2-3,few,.,TGCGCCAGCAGCCAAGAGGCGGGCCTCAACACAGATACGCAGTATTTT,CASSQEAGLNTDTQYF
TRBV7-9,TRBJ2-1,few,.,TGTGCCAGCAGCTTAGATAGGGGGAATGAGCAGTTCTTC,CASSLDRGNEQFF
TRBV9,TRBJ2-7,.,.,TGTGCCAGCAGCCTCTCTCCCACAGGGGAGCAGTACTTC,CASSLSPTGEQYF
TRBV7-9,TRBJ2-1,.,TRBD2,TGTGCCAGCAGCTTAGGGAGGGCGGGAGTCAACTACAATGAGCAGTTCTTC,CASSLGRAGVNYNEQFF
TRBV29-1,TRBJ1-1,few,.,TGCAGCGCTCTCCAGGACATGAACACTGAAGCTTTCTTT,CSALQDMNTEAFF
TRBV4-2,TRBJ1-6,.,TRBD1,TGTGCCAGCAGTCTTTTCCGGGACAGGGATTCACCCCTCCACTTT,CASSLFRDRDSPLHF
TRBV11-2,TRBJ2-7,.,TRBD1,TGTGCCAGCAGTCCCAGGGGGTACGAGCAGTACTTC,CASSPRGYEQYF
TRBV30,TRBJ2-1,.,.,TGTGCCTATATGATTCGGGCCGCTACGAGCAATGAGCAGTTCTTC,CAYMIRAATSNEQFF
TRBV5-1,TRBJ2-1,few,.,TGCGCCAGCAGCTTGGTACCCTCAAACAATGAGCAGTTCTTC,CASSLVPSNNEQFF
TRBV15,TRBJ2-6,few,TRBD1,TGTGCCACCAGCGGAACTCCGGGACAGAGCTCTGGGGCCAACGTCCTGACTTTC,CATSGTPGQSSGANVLTF
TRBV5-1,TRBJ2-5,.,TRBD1,TGCGCCAGCAGCAGAATAAACGACAGGGGAGAGACCCAGTACTTC,CASSRINDRGETQYF
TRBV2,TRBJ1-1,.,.,TGTGCCAGCAAGCCGGGTAACACTGAAGCTTTCTTT,CASKPGNTEAFF
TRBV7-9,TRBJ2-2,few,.,TGTGCCAGCAGCACCCTGGACAGTTGGCGCACCGGGGAGCTGTTTTTT,CASSTLDSWRTGELFF
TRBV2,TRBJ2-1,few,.,TGTGCCGGGGGGAGAGGGTACCCCTACAATGAGCAGTTCTTC,CAGGRGYPYNEQFF
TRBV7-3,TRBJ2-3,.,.,TGTGCCAGCAGCTCCCTACTGAATCGGGATACGCAGTATTTT,CASSSLLNRDTQYF
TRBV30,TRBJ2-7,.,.,TGTGCCTGGAGTCTGATCTACGAGCAGTACTTC,CAWSLIYEQYF
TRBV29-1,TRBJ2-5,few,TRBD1,TGCAGCGTGCTAACTGACAGGGGAGAGACCCAGTACTTC,CSVLTDRGETQYF
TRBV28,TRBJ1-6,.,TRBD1,TGTGCCAGCAGTCCAGGACAGGGGTTCGACAATTCACCCCTCCACTTT,CASSPGQGFDNSPLHF
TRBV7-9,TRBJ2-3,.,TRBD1,TGTGCCAGCGGCCGGGACAGGGGCATAGATACGCAGTATTTT,CASGRDRGIDTQYF
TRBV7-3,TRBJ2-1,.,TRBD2,TGTGCCAGCAGCCCTAGACTAGCGGGGAACAATGAGCAGTTCTTC,CASSPRLAGNNEQFF
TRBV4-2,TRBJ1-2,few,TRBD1,TGTGCCAGCAGCCAAGGACAGGGAGGAAATGGCTACACCTTC,CASSQGQGGNGYTF
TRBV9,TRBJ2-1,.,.,TGTGCCAGCAGCGGAGGGGAGATCTACAATGAGCAGTTCTTC,CASSGGEIYNEQFF
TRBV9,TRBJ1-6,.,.,TGTGCCAGCAGCGTAGGGACAGTCTCACCCCTCCACTTT,CASSVGTVSPLHF
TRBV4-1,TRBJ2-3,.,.,TGCGCCAGCAGCCAAGTCGGGGGTAGGACAGATACGCAGTATTTT,CASSQVGGRTDTQYF
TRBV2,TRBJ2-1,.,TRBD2,TGTGCCAGCAGTGGGACTGCGGTTGGGACTAGGTTCTTC,CASSGTAVGTRFF
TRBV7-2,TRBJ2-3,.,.,TGTGCCAGCAGCTCCCGCCCAGATACGCAGTATTTT,CASSSRPDTQYF
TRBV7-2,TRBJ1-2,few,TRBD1,TGTGCCAGCAGCCCACTAGGACAGGGCTTGCCTGGCTACACCTTC,CASSPLGQGLPGYTF
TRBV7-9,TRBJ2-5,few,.,TGTGCCAGCAGCTCCCAGGGTGGCGGTGTGGAGACCCAGTACTTC,CASSSQGGGVETQYF
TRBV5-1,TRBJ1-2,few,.,TGCGCCAGCAGCTTGGAAGGATCCCCCCTTGGCTACACCTTC,CASSLEGSPLGYTF
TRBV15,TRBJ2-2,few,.,TGTGCCACCAGCAGAGGTCGGTACACCGGGGAGCTGTTTTTT,CATSRGRYTGELFF
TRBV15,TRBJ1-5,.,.,TGTGCCACCAGCAGAGGAGGCGGAGTCATTAGCAATCAGCCCCAGCATTTT,CATSRGGGVISNQPQHF
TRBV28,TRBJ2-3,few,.,TGTGCCAGCACGGACAGTTTCACAGATACGCAGTATTTT,CASTDSFTDTQYF
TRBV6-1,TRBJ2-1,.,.,TGTGCCAGCAACGAACAGCTTTCCTACAATGAGCAGTTCTTC,CASNEQLSYNEQFF
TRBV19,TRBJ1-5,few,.,TGTGCCAGTAGTATAGGCAGGGGTGGCAATCAGCCCCAGCATTTT,CASSIGRGGNQPQHF
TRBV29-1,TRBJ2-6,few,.,TGCAGCGTTGAAGAGGCCCAAGGATTCTACTCTGGGGCCAACGTCCTGACTTTC,CSVEEAQGFYSGANVLTF
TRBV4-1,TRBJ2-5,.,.,TGCGCCAGCAGCCCGGGGACTTACCAAGAGACCCAGTACTTC,CASSPGTYQETQYF
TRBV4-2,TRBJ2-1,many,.,TGTGCCAGCAGCCAAGCGCTTTGGGCCAATGAGCAGTTCTTC,CASSQALWANEQFF
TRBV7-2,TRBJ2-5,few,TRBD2,TGTGCCAGCAGCTTAGTAACTAGCGGACAAGAGACCCAGTACTTC,CASSLVTSGQETQYF
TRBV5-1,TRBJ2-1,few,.,TGCGCCAGCAGCGGAGCTAAGACCTCGTACAATGAGCAGTTCTTC,CASSGAKTSYNEQFF
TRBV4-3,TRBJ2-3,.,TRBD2,TGCGCCAGCAGCCACGGAATTGGCGGGGGGGCCCCAGATACGCAGTATTTT,CASSHGIGGGAPDTQYF
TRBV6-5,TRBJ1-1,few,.,TGTGCCAGCAGTTACTCGGGCATAACTTTCTTT,CASSYSGITFF
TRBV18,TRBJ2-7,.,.,TGTGCCAGCTCACCTAAGAGTTCCTACGAGCAGTACTTC,CASSPKSSYEQYF
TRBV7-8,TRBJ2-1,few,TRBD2,TGTGCCAGCAGCCCTCAACTAGCGGGAGACAACAATGAGCAGTTCTTC,CASSPQLAGDNNEQFF